Listed below are T cell receptor beta chains from one sample, sequenced in a study of a mutant IDH1 vaccine in newly diagnosed glioma. The table came from immunoSEQ multiplex PCR; TCRdb's copy has only in-frame clones and leaves some out. This table holds some 90,000 clones, over 70% found once. The material sequenced was PBMCs, taken from a glioma patient treated with radiotherapy, temozolomide or both. The receptors stem from a man aged 40-49 years with glioma. Some clones in this sample may be carry-over from other donors' samples. CDR3s include the opening cysteine and the closing phenylalanine or tryptophan. D genes are given only for firm matches. Size is omitted from some rows. Given values are once, few, many or a class for expanded clones.

V	D	size	J	DNA	CDR3
TRBV6-1	NA	NA	TRBJ1-2	TGTGCCAGCACCCTCACTGGGAACTATGGCTACACCTTC	CASTLTGNYGYTF
TRBV23-1	NA	NA	TRBJ1-6	TGCGCCAGCAGTCAATCTAGGCGGATAAACTCCTATAATTCACCCCTCCACTTT	CASSQSRRINSYNSPLHF
TRBV13	TRBD1	NA	TRBJ2-2	TGTGCCAGCAGCTCCACGGACAGGGGGGGAAACACCGGGGAGCTGTTTTTT	CASSSTDRGGNTGELFF
TRBV6-6	NA	NA	TRBJ2-4	TGTGCCAGCAACCAGGACAGAACATCCAACATTCAGTACTTC	CASNQDRTSNIQYF
TRBV19	TRBD1	NA	TRBJ1-2	TGTGCCAGTAGTAAGGGACAGGGGGCTTTTGGCTACACCTTC	CASSKGQGAFGYTF
TRBV29-1	NA	NA	TRBJ2-4	TGCAGCGTTGAAACTCGGGGCAGGGCCAAAAACATTCAGTACTTC	CSVETRGRAKNIQYF
TRBV6-5	NA	NA	TRBJ2-3	TGTGCCAGCAGTTATGGACCCTTAGCGTCAGATACGCAGTATTTT	CASSYGPLASDTQYF
TRBV29-1	NA	few	TRBJ1-5	TGCAGCGTGGGGTTGGGCCCTAATCAGCCCCAGCATTTT	CSVGLGPNQPQHF
TRBV5-1	TRBD1	NA	TRBJ2-7	TGCGCCAGCAGCCCGGGGGACCGGGACAGGGAGCGGGAGCAGTACTTC	CASSPGDRDREREQYF
TRBV29-1	NA	NA	TRBJ1-4	TGCAGCGTTGTTGTATGGACAAACACTAATGAAAAACTGTTTTTT	CSVVVWTNTNEKLFF
TRBV6-1	NA	NA	TRBJ1-2	TGTGCCAGCAGTGAAGGTCCAGGGGAATCCTATGGCTACACCTTC	CASSEGPGESYGYTF
TRBV2	NA	few	TRBJ1-5	TGTGCCAGCAGTGGAGACGGACGGGCCCAGCATTTT	CASSGDGRAQHF
TRBV5-1	NA	NA	TRBJ1-3	TGCGCCAGCAGCCCGGAGGAGGGCTCTGGAAACACCATATATTTT	CASSPEEGSGNTIYF
TRBV30	NA	NA	TRBJ1-5	TGTGCCTGGAGCAGGCAGGGATATCAGCCCCAGCATTTT	CAWSRQGYQPQHF
TRBV6-1	NA	NA	TRBJ1-4	TGTGCCAGCCTGATTTCTCACGCGACAGAAAAACTGTTTTTT	CASLISHATEKLFF